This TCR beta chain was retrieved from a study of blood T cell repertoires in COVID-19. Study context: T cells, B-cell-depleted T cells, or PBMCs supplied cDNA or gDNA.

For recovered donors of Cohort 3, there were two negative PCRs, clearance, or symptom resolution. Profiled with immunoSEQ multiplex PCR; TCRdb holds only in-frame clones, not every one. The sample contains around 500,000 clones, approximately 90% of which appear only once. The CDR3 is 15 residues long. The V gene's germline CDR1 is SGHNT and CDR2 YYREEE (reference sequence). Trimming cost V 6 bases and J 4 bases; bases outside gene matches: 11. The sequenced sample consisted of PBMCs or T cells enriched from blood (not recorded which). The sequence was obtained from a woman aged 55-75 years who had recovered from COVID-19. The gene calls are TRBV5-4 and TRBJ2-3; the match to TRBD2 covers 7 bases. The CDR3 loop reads CASMRAGEGADTQYF. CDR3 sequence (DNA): TGTGCCAGCATGAGGGCGGGGGAGGGTGCAGATACGCAGTATTTT.